This T cell receptor (beta chain) is from a study of OX40 agonist ivuxolimab in advanced cancers. Whole-study context: Those treated in dose escalation had hepatocellular carcinoma, melanoma, renal cell cancer or head and neck cancer. Notes on the study in general: Compared with CD4+, CD8+ T cells on average had more expanded clones. The authors also found low normalized T-cell clonal expansion in some nonresponders.

The repertoire was sequenced with immunoSEQ multiplex PCR; TCRdb's copy has only in-frame clones and lacks some. This sample has 80,000 or so clones, with more than 70% found just once. In the case of this clone: Its target is unknown.

The germline V gene encodes CDR1 MDHEN and CDR2 SYDVKM. The CDR3 is 15 residues long. With V trimmed by 3 bases and J by 0 bases, 5 bases remained unmatched. Any history of autoimmune disease or systemic immunosuppression disqualified patients. The sequence was collected from an adult with an advanced solid tumor such as melanoma, head and neck, liver or kidney cancer. This sample comprised CD4+ or CD8+ T cells sorted from blood, obtained in a trial of the OX40 agonist ivuxolimab. This chain joins TRBV28 and TRBJ2-7, with 7 bases matching TRBD1. The CDR3: CASSLGDSLSYEQYF. CDR3 DNA: TGTGCCAGCAGTTTGGGGGACAGCCTCTCCTACGAGCAGTACTTC.